The 12 T cell receptor beta chains below all came from one sample that was sequenced in a study of early T cells in non-severe SARS-CoV-2 infection. Each CDR3 protein is one row after TCRdb ran MiXCR on the 5' RACE reads. Here the sample spans roughly 34,000 distinct CDR3 sequences, approximately 4.6% being singletons. Material for sequencing was whole blood. These receptor sequences come from an adult who was a healthcare worker with PCR-confirmed SARS-CoV-2 infection or an uninfected control (not recorded which).

The chain carries TRBV3-1 and TRBJ1-1; D gene uncertain. There are 14 residues in the CDR3. With 4 bases removed from V and 2 bases from J, the gap between germline ends came to 11 bases. Per the germline V gene, CDR1 is LGHDT and CDR2 is YNNKEL (reference sequence). The CDR3 nucleotides read TGTGCCAGCAGCCGTTTTGAGCTCAACACTGAAGCTTTCTTT. Protein sequence: CASSRFELNTEAFF.

This clonotype was seen only a few times. V usage is TRBV5-4 and J usage is TRBJ2-3, with TRBD2 matching over 8 bases. This CDR3 contains 15 residues. Per germline, CDR1 SGHNT and CDR2 YYREEE (reference sequence). The V and J ends lost 4 bases and 5 bases, in that order; junction bases with no gene match: 9. The CDR3 reads CASSLKLADGDTQYF. In DNA form, the CDR3 reads TGTGCCAGCAGCCTCAAACTAGCGGATGGAGATACGCAGTATTTT.

The rearrangement links TRBV5-1 to TRBJ1-1, with D unclear. The CDR3 covers 14 residues. Trimming removed 0 bases at V and 1 base at J, with 7 bases between. Germline CDR1 reads SGHRS; CDR2 reads YFSETQ. CDR3 DNA sequence: TGCGCCAGCAGCTTGGCATCGGCGAACACTGAAGCTTTCTTT. It translates to CASSLASANTEAFF.

This clonotype was detected a few times. Since the CDR3 does not end with the conserved phenylalanine or tryptophan, this likely comes from a read error. The chain couples TRBV5-5 to TRBJ2-6; 9 nucleotides match TRBD1. Germline-derived CDR1 and CDR2 are SGHKS and YYEKEE (reference sequence). After removal of 4 bases from V and 1 base from J, the junction contained 12 bases not matched to a gene. This CDR3 spans 19 amino acids. CDR3 DNA sequence: TGTGCCAGCAGCCCGCCCCCAGGACAGGGGACATCTGGGGCCAACGTCCTGACTCTC. Its translation is CASSPPPGQGTSGANVLTL.

This clonotype was seen at least ten times. V gene TRBV9 combines with J gene TRBJ2-5; 10 positions agree with TRBD1. Trimming at V came to 5 bases and at J to 0 bases, leaving 4 bases not matched to a gene. The CDR3 extends over 15 amino acids. The germline CDR1 and CDR2 sequences are SGDLS and YYNGEE. Written as DNA, the CDR3 is TGTGCCAGCAGTTTCGGGACAGGGGACCAAGAGACCCAGTACTTC. It is translated as CASSFGTGDQETQYF.

This clonotype showed up many times. The V and J genes are TRBV20-1 and TRBJ2-3; 10 nucleotides agree with TRBD2. This CDR3 spans 14 amino acids. Germline values: CDR1 DFQATT, CDR2 SNEGSKA (reference sequence). Trimming cost V 5 bases and J 6 bases; bases outside gene matches: 8. The CDR3 region has the DNA TGCAGTGCTGGAGCGGGGGGGCCAGGGGATACGCAGTATTTT. Translation gives CSAGAGGPGDTQYF.

This clonotype was detected a few times. The chain employs TRBV5-4 and TRBJ2-3, with 8 bases lining up with TRBD1. Unmatched junction bases numbered 3, after V lost 5 bases and J lost 1 base. Germline values: CDR1 SGHNT, CDR2 YYREEE (reference sequence). CDR3 length: 14 residues. The CDR3 DNA sequence: TGTGCCAGCAGTCCGGGACAGGGCACAGATACGCAGTATTTT. Translation gives CASSPGQGTDTQYF.

This clonotype was picked up many times. V usage is TRBV7-6 and J usage is TRBJ2-6; TRBD1 might be the D (5 bases). CDR3 length: 17 amino acids. Germline CDR1 is SGHVS and CDR2 is FNYEAQ. Trimming removed 5 bases from V and 0 bases from J, with 14 bases in between. The CDR3 DNA sequence: TGTGCCAGCAGCCTACAGGCCCTCCACTCTGGGGCCAACGTCCTGACTTTC. It translates to CASSLQALHSGANVLTF.

This clonotype was observed a few times. This chain connects TRBV14 to TRBJ2-5; tentative D call: TRBD2 (6 bases). Trimming cost V 5 bases and J 2 bases, with 18 bases left between them. Germline values: CDR1 SGHDN, CDR2 FVKESK. The CDR3 has 16 residues. CDR3 bases: TGTGCCAGCAGCTTTAGGTATGGAGGGACTCAAGAGACCCAGTACTTC. Its translation: CASSFRYGGTQETQYF.

This clonotype appeared many times. The rearrangement links TRBV12-3 or TRBV12-4 to TRBJ2-5; tentative D call: TRBD1 (6 bases). Trimming removed 6 bases at V and 6 bases at J, with 17 bases between. The length of the CDR3 is 14 residues. The CDR3 here is CASSLSNRVKTQYF. The CDR3 DNA sequence: TGTGCCAGCAGCCTGTCCAACAGGGTGAAGACCCAGTACTTC.

At least ten counts were recorded for this clonotype. J is TRBJ2-1 and V is TRBV12-3 or TRBV12-4, with D perhaps TRBD2 (5 bases). The V gene lost 7 bases and the J gene lost 11 bases, with 12 bases spanning the gap. CDR3 length: 11 residues. DNA of the CDR3: TGTGCCAGCACCTCCGGGATAAAGCAGTTCTTC. It codes for CASTSGIKQFF.

This clonotype appeared many times. This chain joins TRBV25-1 and TRBJ2-2, with D possibly being TRBD1 (6 bases). Germline CDR1 and CDR2: MGHDK and SYGVNS. CDR3 length equals 16 residues. Trimming shortened V by 2 bases and J by 4 bases, and 14 bases separated the two germline ends. Here the CDR3 reads CASSELDSGVTGELFF. The CDR3 coding sequence is TGTGCCAGCAGTGAACTGGACAGCGGTGTCACCGGGGAGCTGTTTTTT.